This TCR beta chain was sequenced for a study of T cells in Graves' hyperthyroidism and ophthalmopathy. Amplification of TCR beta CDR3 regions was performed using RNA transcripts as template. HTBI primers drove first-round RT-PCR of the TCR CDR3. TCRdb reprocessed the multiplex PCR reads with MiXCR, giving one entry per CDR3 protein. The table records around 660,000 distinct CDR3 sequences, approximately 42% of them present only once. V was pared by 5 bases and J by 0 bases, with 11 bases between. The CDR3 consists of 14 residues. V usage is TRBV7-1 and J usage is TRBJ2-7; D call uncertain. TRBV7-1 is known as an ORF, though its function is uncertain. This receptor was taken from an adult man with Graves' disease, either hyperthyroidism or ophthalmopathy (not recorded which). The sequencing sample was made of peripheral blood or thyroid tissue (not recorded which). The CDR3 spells CASSVTASSYEQYF. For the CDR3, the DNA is TGTGCCAGCAGCGTCACCGCGAGCTCCTACGAGCAGTACTTC.